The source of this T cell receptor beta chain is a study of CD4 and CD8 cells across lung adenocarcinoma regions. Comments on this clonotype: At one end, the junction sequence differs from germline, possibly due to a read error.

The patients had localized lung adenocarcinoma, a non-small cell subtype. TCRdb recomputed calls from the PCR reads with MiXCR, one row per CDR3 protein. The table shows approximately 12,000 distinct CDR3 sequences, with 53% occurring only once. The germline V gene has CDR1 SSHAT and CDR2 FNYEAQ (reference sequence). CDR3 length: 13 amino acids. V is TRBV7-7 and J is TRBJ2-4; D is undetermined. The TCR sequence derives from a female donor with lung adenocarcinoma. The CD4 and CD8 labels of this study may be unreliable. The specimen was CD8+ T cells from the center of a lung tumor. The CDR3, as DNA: TGTGCCACCGGGCGGTCTACCAAAGACATTCAGTACTTC. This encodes CATGRSTKDIQYF. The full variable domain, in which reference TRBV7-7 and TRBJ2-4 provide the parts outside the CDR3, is GAGVSQSPRYKVTKRGQDVTLRCDPISSHATLYWYQQALGQGPEFLTYFNYEAQPDKSGLPSDRFSAERPEGSISTLTIQRTEQRDSAMYRCATGRSTKDIQYFGAGTRLSVL.